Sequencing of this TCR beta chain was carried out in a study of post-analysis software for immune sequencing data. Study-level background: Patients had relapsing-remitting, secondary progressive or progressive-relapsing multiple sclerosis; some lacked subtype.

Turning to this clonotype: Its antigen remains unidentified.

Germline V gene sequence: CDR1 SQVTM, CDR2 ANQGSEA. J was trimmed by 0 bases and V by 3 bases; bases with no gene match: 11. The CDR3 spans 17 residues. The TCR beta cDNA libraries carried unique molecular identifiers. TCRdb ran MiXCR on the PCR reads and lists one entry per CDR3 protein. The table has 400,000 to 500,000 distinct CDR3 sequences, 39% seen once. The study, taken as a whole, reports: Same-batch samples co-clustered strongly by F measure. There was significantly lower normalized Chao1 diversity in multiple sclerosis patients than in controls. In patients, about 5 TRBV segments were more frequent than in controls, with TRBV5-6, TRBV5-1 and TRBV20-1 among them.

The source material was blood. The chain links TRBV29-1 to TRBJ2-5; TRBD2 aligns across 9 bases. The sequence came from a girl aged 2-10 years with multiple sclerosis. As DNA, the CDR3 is TGCAGCGTTGACGGGACTAGCAGGGAACTAAACCAAGAGACCCAGTACTTC. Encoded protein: CSVDGTSRELNQETQYF. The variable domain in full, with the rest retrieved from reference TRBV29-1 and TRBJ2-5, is SAVISQKPSRDICQRGTSLTIQCQVDSQVTMMFWYRQQPGQSLTLIATANQGSEATYESGFVIDKFPISRPNLTFSTLTVSNMSPEDSSIYLCSVDGTSRELNQETQYFGPGTRLLVL.